The subject of this entry is one T cell receptor beta chain. The specificity of this receptor is unknown. No much larger clone is present one base from it, and per-base qualities are unavailable. The germline V end is reduced by 4 bases and the J end by 0 bases; junction bases left unmatched: 6. The CDR3, from cysteine to phenylalanine, totals 17 residues. The only DNA kept is the CDR3, 51 bases in frame from the first base. In the germline V gene (reference sequence), CDR1 corresponds to MNHEY and CDR2 to SMNVEV. The data derive from a study of T cells after yellow fever vaccination (dated by TCRdb to between 2019 and 2020). Study-level background: Libraries from fractions with low cell numbers were prepared with the SMART-Seq v4 Ultra Low Input RNA kit. Bulk TCR alpha and beta repertoires were sequenced longitudinally to track T-cell clones before and after primary and booster YFV17D yellow fever vaccination. Two healthy male donors, one aged 18 to 30 and one aged 30 to 40 years, made up the cohort. Blood was drawn at multiple timepoints before and after primary and secondary immunization, with bulk PBMC replicates and cell subsets isolated. The investigation overall reported the following: A small share of clonotypes was detected in both CD4 and CD8 compartments, with the overlap likely arising from convergent recombination. Most clones expanded after primary vaccination (almost 98% of CD4 and around 88% of CD8) were re-detected after the booster, suggesting that broad memory maintenance occurred. Compared with the primary T-cell response, the secondary T-cell response was faster but weaker, reaching its peak on day 5 rather than on day 15. Because the study included only two donors, the extent to which the findings can be generalized is limited. Because abundant contaminating clonotypes from the bulk population could be contained in FACS-sorted repertoires, computational filtering was required.

Per the publication, the treatment or condition label means: live attenuated yellow fever vaccine strain. At every blood-draw timepoint, two biological replicates of bulk PBMCs were collected. PBMCs were isolated from peripheral blood using a standard Ficoll-Paque protocol. TriZol was used to extract RNA from bulk PBMCs, from CD4 and CD8 fractions, and from dextramer-positive and dextramer-negative fractions. Sequenced using an Illumina NovaSeq 6000. TCR cDNA was synthesized by 5'RACE template switching, through which a universal primer site and unique molecular identifiers were introduced. Priming for cDNA synthesis came from both the TCR alpha and TCR beta constant segments. Libraries were amplified in two PCR steps, with sample barcodes and sequencing adapters added in the second step. Sequencing of the libraries was done on either Illumina HiSeq 2500 (2x100 bp) or NovaSeq (2x150 bp). In the paper's pipeline: MIGEC handled demultiplexing of reads and collapsing into UMI consensus sequences, while MiXCR performed V(D)J alignment. Clonotypes responding to the vaccine were identified with edgeR on replicate PBMC samples, with the criteria of FDR below 0.01 and a log2 fold change above 5 up to day 15. Each bulk clonotype received a CD4 or CD8 identity based on whether the sequenced CD4 or CD8 repertoire contained that clonotype at higher abundance. TCRdb handled the public reads itself, with Q25 trimming in fastp and clone calling in MiXCR, and kept productive beta chains. Identical CDR3 protein sequences are pooled into one entry, listed with their most common genes and DNA. It is TCRdb's table, rather than the study itself, that gives the V and J calls and clone size. The sample table contains about 260,000 distinct CDR3 sequences; only one count was recorded for approximately 3.8% of them. Over 15% of the sample is held by the ten biggest clonotypes.

The sequences come from PBMCs, collected 15 days after the yellow fever booster vaccination. The receptor comes from a man aged 18 to 29 who received the YFV17D yellow fever vaccine. The V and J segments used are TRBV27 and TRBJ1-6; 7 middle bases align to TRBD1. The DNA sequence is given as TGTGCCAGCAGTTCCGGACAGGCGAGCTCCTATAATTCACCCCTCCACTTT. Its product reads: CASSSGQASSYNSPLHF.